The 21 T cell receptor beta chains listed next were all sequenced from one sample in a study of blood T cells in healthy people across ages. A J-beta primer mix and a sample-barcoded 5' primer were used in a second PCR of roughly 6 to 11 cycles. TCRdb re-called the 5' RACE reads through MiXCR, storing one row per CDR3 protein. The sample has some 850,000 distinct CDR3 sequences; roughly 24% are singletons. Separately, the same data were catalogued under a study of T cells of mothers and their children.

Source material: blood. These receptors originate from a boy aged 10-17 years in good health.

The chain couples TRBV6-5 to TRBJ2-7, with D possibly TRBD1 on 5 matching bases. CDR3 length: 13 amino acids. V lost 10 bases, J lost 2 bases, and 15 bases lay in between. CDR1 is MNHEY and CDR2 is SVGAGI in the germline V gene. The CDR3 DNA reads as TGTGCCACCTTTTTTCCAGGGACCTACGAGCAGTACTTC. Encoded protein: CATFFPGTYEQYF.

V gene TRBV7-3 combines with J gene TRBJ2-1, with 11 bases aligning to TRBD1. This CDR3 contains 16 residues. Trimming cost V 2 bases and J 8 bases; bases outside gene matches: 8. The germline gives CDR1 SGHTA, CDR2 FQGTGA. In DNA form, the CDR3 reads TGTGCCAGCAGCTTAGGAGGGACAGGGGGTGTCGATGAGCAGTTCTTC. Protein product: CASSLGGTGGVDEQFF.

Details on this clonotype: This likely comes from a read error, as the CDR3 has no conserved phenylalanine or tryptophan at its end. This sequence joins TRBV7-2 and TRBJ2-2; 8 bases are shared with TRBD2. The CDR3 length is 15 residues. Unmatched junction bases numbered 3, after V lost 3 bases and J lost 3 bases. Germline lookup yields CDR1 SGHTA and CDR2 FQGNSA. For the CDR3, the DNA is TGTGCCAGCAGCTTCCGGGGGGGCGACACCGGGGAGCTGTTTTTG. It translates to CASSFRGGDTGELFL.

This clonotype was counted only a few times. The chain employs TRBV6-1 and TRBJ2-3; 7 nucleotides align to TRBD1. V was clipped by 5 bases and J by 1 base; unmatched bases: 9. The germline gives CDR1 MNHNS, CDR2 SASEGT. CDR3 length: 16 residues. CDR3 nucleotides: TGTGCCAGCAGTCGAATAGGGGGCCGGGGCACAGATACGCAGTATTTT. It yields the protein CASSRIGGRGTDTQYF.

The chain's CDR3 is CSVGGQGRSYNEQFF. In DNA, the CDR3 is TGCAGCGTAGGGGGACAGGGCCGCTCCTACAATGAGCAGTTCTTC. The gene calls are TRBV29-1 and TRBJ2-1; 9 bases line up with TRBD1. The CDR3 spans 15 residues. The germline V gene has CDR1 SQVTM and CDR2 ANQGSEA. The trim removed 6 bases at V and 0 bases at J, leaving 6 bases unmatched.

The CDR3 nucleotides read TGTGCCACCAGCAGAGATACGGGAGGGACCCAGTACTTC. Amino acids: CATSRDTGGTQYF. The rearrangement links TRBV15 to TRBJ2-5; 7 bases align to TRBD2. Germline V gives CDR1 LNHNV, CDR2 YYDKDF (reference sequence). With V trimmed by 0 bases and J by 7 bases, 2 bases remained unmatched. This CDR3 has 13 amino acids.

This clonotype was seen just once. The genes are TRBV18 and TRBJ2-5; 11 nucleotides agree with TRBD2. In germline, CDR1 is KGHSH, CDR2 LQKENI. V lost 3 bases to trimming and J lost 2 bases; unmatched junction nucleotides: 8. The CDR3 is 17 residues long. CDR3 DNA sequence: TGTGCCAGCTCACCCCCCGCCCGACTAGCGGGGCAAGAGACCCAGTACTTC. Amino acid sequence: CASSPPARLAGQETQYF.

The J gene is TRBJ2-7, the V gene TRBV6-2 or TRBV6-3; TRBD1 aligns across 8 bases. Germline V CDR1 and CDR2: MNHEY, SVGEGT. CDR3 length equals 12 residues. V shed 6 bases and J 7 bases; nucleotides not matched to a gene: 5. The CDR3 is CASRPDREEQYF. Written as DNA, the CDR3 is TGTGCCAGCAGGCCGGACAGGGAAGAGCAGTACTTC.

The table lists this clonotype with a few counts. The chain couples TRBV30 to TRBJ2-5; TRBD1 is a possible D gene (5 bases). Looked up from germline, CDR1 is GTSNPN and CDR2 is SVGIG (reference sequence). The CDR3 has 13 residues. Trimming shortened V by 7 bases and J by 2 bases, and 14 bases separated the two germline ends. CDR3 coding DNA: TGTGCCTTACACGGACAAGCACAAGAGACCCAGTACTTC. It translates to CALHGQAQETQYF.

V is TRBV10-3 and J is TRBJ2-6; D assignment may be TRBD1 or TRBD2 (5 bases each). Germline assignment: CDR1 ENHRY and CDR2 SYGVKD. This CDR3 contains 13 residues. Trimming removed 8 bases from V and 4 bases from J, with 9 bases in between. The DNA of the CDR3 is TGTGCCATCGGGGGTCTCGGGGCCAACGTCCTGACTTTC. The encoded protein is CAIGGLGANVLTF.

This clonotype was detected once. The chain carries TRBV24-1 and TRBJ2-3; 10 nucleotides line up with TRBD2. Germline V CDR1 and CDR2: KGHDR, SFDVKD. The ends lost 2 bases at V and 1 base at J; junction bases unmatched: 11. This CDR3 is built from 19 residues. The CDR3 sequence: CATSDSGLWGTSGTDTQYF. The CDR3 DNA follows: TGTGCCACCAGTGATTCGGGTCTGTGGGGGACTAGCGGCACAGATACGCAGTATTTT.

This chain uses TRBV20-1 with TRBJ1-1, with D possibly TRBD1 on 6 matching bases. V dropped 1 base and J dropped 0 bases, with 15 bases sitting between them. CDR1 and CDR2 from the germline V gene are DFQATT and SNEGSKA (reference sequence). The CDR3 is 16 amino acids. The CDR3 reads CSARGRGGGLNTEAFF. CDR3 bases: TGCAGTGCTAGAGGACGGGGCGGGGGCTTGAACACTGAAGCTTTCTTT.

The chain combines TRBV9 with TRBJ2-3; tentatively, D is TRBD1 or TRBD2 (5 bases each). The germline CDR1 and CDR2 sequences are SGDLS and YYNGEE. Trimming removed 0 bases at V and 5 bases at J, with 10 bases between. The CDR3 sequence is 14 residues long. CDR3: CASSVGWDRDTQYF. CDR3 coding DNA: TGTGCCAGCAGCGTAGGGTGGGACCGAGATACGCAGTATTTT.

This clonotype was found a few times. This rearrangement joins TRBV6-6 to TRBJ2-5; D tentatively reads TRBD1 or TRBD2 (5 bases each). This CDR3 is built from 12 residues. Germline V gene sequence: CDR1 MNHNY, CDR2 SVGAGI (reference sequence). V was trimmed by 7 bases and J by 8 bases, leaving 14 bases between them. The chain's CDR3 is CASTRGLGTQYF. CDR3 nucleotides: TGTGCCAGCACCCGGGGCCTAGGAACCCAGTACTTC.

In this sample, this clonotype turned up a few times. V and J are TRBV4-1 and TRBJ1-4; D may be TRBD1 (6 bases). Trimming took off 0 bases at V and 14 bases at J, with 19 bases between the two ends. The CDR3 loop spans 15 amino acids. CDR1 MGHRA and CDR2 YSYEKL come from the germline V gene. DNA of the CDR3: TGCGCCAGCAGCCAAGAATGGGTGCAGGGGAGACGGCTGTTTTTT. This gives the protein CASSQEWVQGRRLFF.

CDR3 nucleotides: TGCGCCAGCAGAGCCGAAGGGGGCATTACAGATACGCAGTATTTT. Translation gives CASRAEGGITDTQYF. The rearrangement links TRBV5-1 to TRBJ2-3; TRBD1 aligns across 7 bases. Looked up from germline, CDR1 is SGHRS and CDR2 is YFSETQ. The V segment lost 5 bases and the J segment 3 bases; nucleotides outside the gene matches: 9. The CDR3 loop spans 15 amino acids. The variable domain in full, completed from reference TRBV5-1 and TRBJ2-3, reads KAGVTQTPRYLIKTRGQQVTLSCSPISGHRSVSWYQQTPGQGLQFLFEYFSETQRNKGNFPGRFSGRQFSNSRSEMNVSTLELGDSALYLCASRAEGGITDTQYFGPGTRLTVL.

J is TRBJ2-3 and V is TRBV15, with TRBD1 matching over 8 bases. Germline trimming cut 5 bases from V and 14 bases from J; bases unmatched to any gene: 15. CDR1 is LNHNV, CDR2 YYDKDF, per germline (reference sequence). This CDR3 has 14 amino acids. In DNA, the CDR3 is TGTGCCACCAGCCCCCGACAGGGGCGGGTGAATGCGTATTTT. Its translation: CATSPRQGRVNAYF.

This chain uses TRBV29-1 with TRBJ2-1, with D possibly TRBD1 on 5 matching bases. The germline gives CDR1 SQVTM, CDR2 ANQGSEA. The V end was cut by 0 bases, the J end by 5 bases, with 14 bases between. The CDR3 has 15 residues. The CDR3 region is CSVEDQGHGHNEQFF. The CDR3 coding sequence is TGCAGCGTTGAAGACCAGGGCCATGGTCACAATGAGCAGTTCTTC.

This clonotype was detected many times. The rearrangement uses TRBV29-1 and TRBJ2-7, with TRBD2 matching 11 bases. The ends lost 6 bases at V and 0 bases at J; junction bases unmatched: 4. The CDR3 loop spans 14 amino acids. The germline gives CDR1 SQVTM, CDR2 ANQGSEA. Written as DNA, the CDR3 is TGCAGCGTCGCCGGGACTAGCGGCTCCTACGAGCAGTACTTC. Translation gives CSVAGTSGSYEQYF.

The chain is built from TRBV7-2 and TRBJ2-5; maybe TRBD1 (7 bases). Germline loops: CDR1 SGHTA, CDR2 FQGNSA. With 5 bases removed from V and 11 bases from J, the gap between germline ends came to 18 bases. This CDR3 spans 13 amino acids. CDR3 bases: TGTGCCAGCAGCATTAGGGGCAGGGGGGTGCAGTACTTC. Its translation: CASSIRGRGVQYF.

This clonotype was observed at least ten times. The chain uses TRBV14 and TRBJ2-5; D remains unclear. V lost 1 base to trimming and J lost 1 base, with 4 bases between them. The CDR3 totals 13 residues. Per the germline V gene, CDR1 is SGHDN and CDR2 is FVKESK. CDR3 in amino acids: CASSQAPQETQYF. The CDR3 DNA reads as TGTGCCAGCAGCCAAGCCCCCCAAGAGACCCAGTACTTC.